This T cell receptor (beta chain) was sequenced in a study of radiotherapy plus CTLA-4 blockade in lung cancer. Generated by immunoSEQ multiplex PCR, the TCRdb table keeps only in-frame clones and is missing some. The sample includes tens of thousands of clones, around 90% of them seen just once. Comments on this clone: What it recognizes is unknown.

Broader study findings: Tumor-origin TCR clones grew in blood after radiotherapy plus ipilimumab.

This specimen was peripheral blood, taken from a patient treated with radiotherapy plus ipilimumab. The clonotype comes from a human donor with non-small cell lung cancer that progressed on radiotherapy plus ipilimumab.

CDR3 nucleotide sequence: TGTGCCAGCTCGTTTGACAGGGCCTCAACTAATGAAAAACTGTTTTTT. This translates into CASSFDRASTNEKLFF. The rearrangement uses TRBV18 and TRBJ1-4; 7 bases match TRBD1. V dropped 6 bases and J dropped 0; count of bases not matched to a gene: 7. The CDR3 consists of 16 residues. CDR1 is KGHSH and CDR2 is LQKENI in the germline V gene.